This T cell receptor (beta chain) was captured by sequencing in a study of T cells expressing NK-cell markers. In the study overall: In sorted CD3+CD56+NKG2C+, CD3+CD56+NKG2C- and CD3+CD56-NKG2C+ T cells, TCR beta repertoires were obtained. Of eight sequenced donors, seven were HCMV-seropositive and one HCMV-seronegative. Study-wide results and caveats: Whether expanded NKG2C+ T cell clones were HCMV-specific remained unclear.

Germline loops: CDR1 SGHVS, CDR2 FNYEAQ. The CDR3 runs 14 residues. UMI-tagged 5'RACE template switching yielded the TCR beta cDNA. TCRdb re-called the 5' RACE reads and shows each CDR3 protein once, DNA omitted. In total, the table holds approximately 550,000 distinct CDR3 sequences. Points on this clonotype: Its antigen is still unknown.

The sample comprised blood T cells: a sorted CD56 or NKG2C T cell subset, CD4+ or CD8+ T cells, or bulk PBMC T cells (not recorded which). This receptor was obtained from a man between 18 and 29 years old in good health. The genes are TRBV7-6 and TRBJ1-6. The CDR3 loop reads CASSLGGRNSPLHF. Full variable domain (outside the CDR3, taken from reference TRBV7-6 and TRBJ1-6): GAGVSQSPRYKVTKRGQDVALRCDPISGHVSLYWYRQALGQGPEFLTYFNYEAQQDKSGLPNDRFSAERPEGSISTLTIQRTEQRDSAMYRCASSLGGRNSPLHFGNGTRLTVT.